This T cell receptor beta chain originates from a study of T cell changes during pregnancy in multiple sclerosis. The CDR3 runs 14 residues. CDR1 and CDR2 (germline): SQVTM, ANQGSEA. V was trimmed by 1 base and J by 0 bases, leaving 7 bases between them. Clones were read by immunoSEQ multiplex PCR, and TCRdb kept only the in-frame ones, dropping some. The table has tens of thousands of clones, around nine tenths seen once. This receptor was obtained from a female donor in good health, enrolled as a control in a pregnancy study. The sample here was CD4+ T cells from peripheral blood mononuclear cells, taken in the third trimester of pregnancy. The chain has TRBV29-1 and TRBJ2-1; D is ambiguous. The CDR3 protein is CSVEGWSSYNEQFF. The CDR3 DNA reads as TGCAGCGTTGAAGGCTGGAGCTCCTACAATGAGCAGTTCTTC.